The source of this T cell receptor beta chain is a study of beta chain features in type 1 diabetes. The CDR3 has 14 amino acids. Germline CDR1 reads SGHAT; CDR2 reads FQNNGV. V lost 1 base and J lost 7; bases outside the gene matches: 5. cDNA synthesis used the whole RNA isolate, giving expressed TCRB sequences. Only in-frame clones appear in the TCRdb table, and some are missing; sequencing was by immunoSEQ multiplex PCR. The repertoire consists of 120,000 to 150,000 clones, with roughly a tenth occurring once and the leading ten covering less than 1.5%. The sequenced sample was naive CD4+ T cells from blood. The chain joins TRBV11-2 to TRBJ2-7; 9 bases are a match to TRBD1. The receptor was derived from a man aged 18-30 years in good health. The CDR3 is CASSLAGQGWEQYF. CDR3 DNA sequence: TGTGCCAGCAGCTTAGCGGGACAGGGTTGGGAGCAGTACTTC.